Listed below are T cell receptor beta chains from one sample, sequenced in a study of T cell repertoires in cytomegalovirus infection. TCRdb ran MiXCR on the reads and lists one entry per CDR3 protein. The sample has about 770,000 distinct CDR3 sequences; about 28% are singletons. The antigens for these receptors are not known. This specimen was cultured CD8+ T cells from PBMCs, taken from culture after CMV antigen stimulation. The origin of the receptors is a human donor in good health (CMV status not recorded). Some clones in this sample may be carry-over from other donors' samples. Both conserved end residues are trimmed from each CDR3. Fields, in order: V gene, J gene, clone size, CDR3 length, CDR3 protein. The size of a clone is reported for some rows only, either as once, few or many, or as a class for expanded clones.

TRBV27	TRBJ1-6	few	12	ASSPRGGNSPLH
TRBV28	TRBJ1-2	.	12	ASSFEQGYNGYT
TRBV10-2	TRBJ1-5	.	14	ASSEFVREGNQPQH
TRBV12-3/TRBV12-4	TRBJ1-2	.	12	ASSFISGGIGYT
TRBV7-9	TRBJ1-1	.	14	ASSLGRDDWDTEAF
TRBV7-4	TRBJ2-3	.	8	ASSLGMQY
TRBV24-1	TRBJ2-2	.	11	ATSFGNTGELF
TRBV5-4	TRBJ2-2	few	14	ASSLGTFGGTGELF
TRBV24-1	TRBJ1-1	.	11	ATSDLSGTEAF
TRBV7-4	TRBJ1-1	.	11	ASSSLTSLEAF
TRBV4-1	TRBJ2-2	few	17	ASSQVAAGTAEDTGELF
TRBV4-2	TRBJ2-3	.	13	ASSQEQGEADTQY
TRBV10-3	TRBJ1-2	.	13	AISEVGSEARGYT
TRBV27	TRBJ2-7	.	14	ASSWMSMSGVYEQY
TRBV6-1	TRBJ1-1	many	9	ASTPNTEAF
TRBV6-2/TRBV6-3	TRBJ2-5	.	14	ASSYRPWGRGETQY
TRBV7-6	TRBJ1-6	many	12	ASSGTGVNSPLH
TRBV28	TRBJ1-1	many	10	ASSFRQDEAF
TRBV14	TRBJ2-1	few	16	ASSQVDRGPKTYNEQF
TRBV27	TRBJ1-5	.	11	ASRSGAYQPQH
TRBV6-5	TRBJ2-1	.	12	ASSQRVPYNEQF
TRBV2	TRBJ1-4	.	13	ASTTGKSTNEKLF